This TCR beta chain is from a study of cytomegalovirus exposure and HLA in healthy donors. Study-wide results and caveats: Cytomegalovirus-associated status was assigned to fewer than 200 TCR beta chains. In vitro, a few CMV-associated chains proved specific for CMV antigens. An analysis was carried out later, and it reportedly showed fewer N-insertions in an Asian-associated ancestry cluster than the approximately 700-donor mean.

The CDR3 spans 13 residues. Trimming took off 3 bases at V and 3 bases at J, with 6 bases between the two ends. Germline CDR1 MNHEY, CDR2 SMNVEV (reference sequence). Donors were ostensibly healthy at sampling, although undocumented immune exposures were probable. With 60 Vbeta and 13 Jbeta primers, the PCR was carried out. Produced via immunoSEQ multiplex PCR; TCRdb's table is partial and in-frame only. The repertoire holds 65,000 to 100,000 clones, with roughly 83% as singletons. There are a few counts of this clone. Its antigen is not identified. The V gene is TRBV27, the J gene TRBJ1-5; unclear D gene. This sequence was found in a woman in her thirties or forties in good health and CMV-seropositive. The specimen sequenced was PBMCs. The CDR3 DNA reads as TGTGCCAGCAGTTTGAGTTACAATCAGCCCCAGCATTTT. This sequence encodes CASSLSYNQPQHF.